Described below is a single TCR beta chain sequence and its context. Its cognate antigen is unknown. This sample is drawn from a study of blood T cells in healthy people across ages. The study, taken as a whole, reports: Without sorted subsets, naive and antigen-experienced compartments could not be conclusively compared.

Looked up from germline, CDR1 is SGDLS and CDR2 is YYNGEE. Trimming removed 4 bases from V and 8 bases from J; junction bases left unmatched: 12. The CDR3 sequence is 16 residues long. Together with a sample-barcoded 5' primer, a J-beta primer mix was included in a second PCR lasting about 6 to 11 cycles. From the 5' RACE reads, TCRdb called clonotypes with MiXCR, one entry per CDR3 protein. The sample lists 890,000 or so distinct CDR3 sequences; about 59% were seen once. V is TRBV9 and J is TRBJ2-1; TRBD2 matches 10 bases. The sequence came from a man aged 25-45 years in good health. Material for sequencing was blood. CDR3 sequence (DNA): TGTGCCAGCAGCCCAGAAGGGGCTAGCGGGAGCTATGAGCAGTTCTTC. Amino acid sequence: CASSPEGASGSYEQFF.